Listed here are 25 T cell receptor beta chains from one sample, sequenced in a study of early T cells in non-severe SARS-CoV-2 infection. In TCRdb, the 5' RACE reads were re-called with MiXCR into one record per CDR3 protein. The data contain roughly 100,000 distinct CDR3 sequences, approximately 14% of them singletons. Sequencing was carried out using whole blood. The receptor set was obtained from an adult who was a healthcare worker with PCR-confirmed SARS-CoV-2 infection or an uninfected control (not recorded which).

The genes are TRBV6-5 and TRBJ2-7; a possible D gene is TRBD2 (5 bases). Trimming removed 9 bases from V and 1 base from J, with 16 bases in between. Germline CDR1 MNHEY, CDR2 SVGAGI. This CDR3 comprises 14 residues. Here the CDR3 reads CASRGLSQSYEQYF. In nucleotides, the CDR3 is TGTGCCAGTAGAGGACTGTCGCAGTCCTACGAGCAGTACTTC.

Ten or more counts support this clonotype. The chain is built from TRBV7-6 and TRBJ2-7; 7 bases match TRBD2. This CDR3 contains 13 residues. Trimming at V came to 6 bases and at J to 4 bases, leaving 6 bases not matched to a gene. Germline values: CDR1 SGHVS, CDR2 FNYEAQ. The CDR3, as DNA: TGTGCCAGCAGTTCTAGCGGCGCTTACGAGCAGTACTTC. Protein product: CASSSSGAYEQYF.

This clonotype came up many times. This rearrangement joins TRBV6-5 to TRBJ2-1, with unresolved D. V lost 6 bases and J lost 3, with 12 bases in between. Germline V lookup: CDR1 MNHEY, CDR2 SVGAGI. This CDR3 has 14 amino acids. The CDR3 protein is CASRLMPGYNEQFF. The CDR3 region has the DNA TGTGCCAGCAGGTTAATGCCGGGCTACAATGAGCAGTTCTTC.

The sample holds a few counts of this clonotype. The chain employs TRBV6-2 or TRBV6-3 and TRBJ2-5; tentative D call: TRBD2 (5 bases). This CDR3 spans 14 amino acids. V was cut by 7 bases and J by 1 base, with 13 bases left in between. The germline V gene has CDR1 MNHEY and CDR2 SVGEGT. This CDR3 is CASTERGPQETQYF. The CDR3 DNA follows: TGTGCCAGCACTGAAAGAGGGCCCCAAGAGACCCAGTACTTC.

This clonotype appeared many times. The rearrangement uses TRBV6-1 and TRBJ1-4; the match to TRBD1 covers 8 bases. This CDR3 contains 12 residues. The V gene's germline CDR1 is MNHNS and CDR2 SASEGT. V trimming: 5 bases; J trimming: 10 bases; junction bases outside the gene matches: 3. The CDR3 region is CASSLQGGKLFF. The CDR3 region has the DNA TGTGCCAGCAGTTTACAGGGGGGAAAACTGTTTTTT.

This clonotype came up many times. The genes are TRBV2 and TRBJ2-7, with D perhaps matching TRBD2 (7 bases). This CDR3 spans 14 amino acids. Germline V gene data show CDR1 as SNHLY and CDR2 as FYNNEI. V was clipped by 11 bases and J by 0 bases, with 17 bases between them. The CDR3 region has the DNA TGTGCCTCCAGGGGTCAGCGGGACTCCTACGAGCAGTACTTC. Translated, it gives CASRGQRDSYEQYF.

The chain uses TRBV28 and TRBJ2-1; 8 bases are shared with TRBD2. V shed 2 bases and J 9 bases; nucleotides not matched to a gene: 21. Germline-derived CDR1 and CDR2 are MDHEN and SYDVKM. The length of the CDR3 is 19 residues. CDR3 coding DNA: TGTGCCAGCAGTTTACTAGGGCTATTTACGGGAGGGTATCCCCCTGAGCAGTTCTTC. Its translation is CASSLLGLFTGGYPPEQFF.

A word on this clonotype: A single base separates this from a much larger clone, so it may be a read error. The chain combines TRBV30 with TRBJ2-3; no definite D call. The length of the CDR3 is 14 residues. Trimming cost V 0 bases and J 4 bases, with 11 bases left between them. The V gene's germline CDR1 is GTSNPN and CDR2 SVGIG (reference sequence). CDR3 coding DNA: TGTGCCTGGAGTGTAAGGTCTGACGCAGATACGCAGTATTTT. Its translation: CAWSVRSDADTQYF. Together with reference TRBV30 and TRBJ2-3, the CDR3 gives the full variable domain: SQTIHQWPATLVQPVGSPLSLECTVEGTSNPNLYWYRQAAGRGLQLLFYSVGIGQISSEVPQNLSASRPQDRQFILSSKKLLLSDSGFYLCAWSVRSDADTQYFGPGTRLTVL.

This clonotype was counted between two and nine times. The V and J genes are TRBV4-3 and TRBJ2-7; 12 bases align to TRBD2. Per germline, CDR1 LGHNA and CDR2 YSLEER. Trimming removed 0 bases from V and 1 base from J; junction bases left unmatched: 7. CDR3 size: 18 residues. CDR3 loop: CASSQDETSGRQSYEQYF. The DNA of the CDR3 is TGCGCCAGCAGCCAAGATGAGACTAGCGGGAGACAATCCTACGAGCAGTACTTC.

This clonotype has a handful of counts. Mismatch with germline at one junction end may stem from a read error. The chain is built from TRBV4-3 and TRBJ2-3, with 8 bases lining up with TRBD2. Germline CDR1 is LGHNA and CDR2 is YSLEER. The CDR3 totals 15 residues. CDR3 loop: CASSQDRTSRDTQYF. The CDR3 bases are TGCGCCAGCAGCCAAGATAGGACTAGCAGAGATACGCAGTATTTT.

This rearrangement joins TRBV6-1 to TRBJ1-4; D possibly corresponds to TRBD1 (6 bases). V lost 6 bases and J lost 7, with 9 bases in between. The CDR3 is made up of 12 amino acids. Germline CDR1 MNHNS, CDR2 SASEGT. CDR3 in amino acids: CASRGGGEKLFF. CDR3 coding DNA: TGTGCCAGCAGGGGAGGGGGTGAAAAACTGTTTTTT.

The J gene is TRBJ1-1, the V gene TRBV20-1; TRBD1 matches at 9 bases. CDR1 is DFQATT, CDR2 SNEGSKA, per germline (reference sequence). V lost 6 bases, J lost 0 bases, and 8 bases stayed unmatched. The CDR3 length is 15 residues. This CDR3 reads CSALYRGHLNTEAFF. CDR3 DNA sequence: TGCAGTGCCCTATACAGGGGGCACCTGAACACTGAAGCTTTCTTT.

The sample holds many counts of this clonotype. The chain combines TRBV19 with TRBJ2-5; D unresolved. CDR1 is LNHDA and CDR2 is SQIVND in the germline V gene (reference sequence). Trimming cost V 5 bases and J 1 base, with 8 bases left between them. The CDR3 contains 13 residues. CDR3 nucleotide sequence: TGTGCCAGTAGTGACCGGGCCCAAGAGACCCAGTACTTC. Amino acids: CASSDRAQETQYF.

This clonotype was recorded many times. J is TRBJ2-3 and V is TRBV9; a possible D gene is TRBD1 (6 bases). The germline V and J ends were trimmed by 0 bases and 4 bases, with 6 bases remaining between them. CDR3 size: 13 residues. The germline gives CDR1 SGDLS, CDR2 YYNGEE. CDR3 coding DNA: TGTGCCAGCAGCGTAGAGGGGGCAGATACGCAGTATTTT. Protein sequence: CASSVEGADTQYF.

This clonotype was picked up many times. The CDR3: CASSRSPQGGNTEAFF. CDR3 DNA sequence: TGTGCCAGCAGCCGTTCGCCACAGGGGGGGAACACTGAAGCTTTCTTT. V is TRBV5-5 and J is TRBJ1-1; 8 bases agree with TRBD1. The germline V gene encodes CDR1 SGHKS and CDR2 YYEKEE (reference sequence). J was trimmed by 1 base and V by 4 bases; bases with no gene match: 9. This CDR3 is built from 16 residues.

This clonotype was found a few times. The chain carries TRBV9 and TRBJ2-3; 10 bases are shared with TRBD2. J lost 4 bases, V lost 4 bases, and 9 bases had no gene match. This CDR3 contains 16 residues. Germline CDR1 SGDLS, CDR2 YYNGEE. CDR3 sequence: CASSPIAGGLPDTQYF. CDR3 nucleotides: TGTGCCAGCAGCCCAATAGCGGGAGGCTTGCCAGATACGCAGTATTTT.

The sample holds many counts of this clonotype. The chain carries TRBV20-1 and TRBJ2-7; D might be TRBD2 (5 bases). The CDR3 runs to 12 residues. Trimming removed 7 bases from V and 2 bases from J, with 12 bases in between. Germline V gene lookup returns CDR1 DFQATT and CDR2 SNEGSKA (reference sequence). CDR3 sequence (DNA): TGCAGTGGAGGAAGCGGACCCTACGAGCAGTACTTC. Residues: CSGGSGPYEQYF.

V and J are TRBV12-3 or TRBV12-4 and TRBJ2-2; D gene ambiguous. The length of the CDR3 is 11 residues. CDR3 nucleotides: TGTTCCCAATTTCTCCCCGGGGAGCTGTTTTTT. Encoded protein: CSQFLPGELFF.

This sequence joins TRBV3-1 and TRBJ2-7; D gene uncertain. The germline V and J ends were trimmed by 0 bases and 9 bases, with 12 bases remaining between them. Looked up from germline, CDR1 is LGHDT and CDR2 is YNNKEL (reference sequence). The CDR3 covers 13 residues. The CDR3 here is CASSQDLFVGQYF. CDR3 DNA sequence: TGTGCCAGCAGCCAAGATCTCTTTGTCGGGCAGTACTTC.

This clonotype has a count of ten or more. The rearrangement uses TRBV2 and TRBJ1-5, with 8 nucleotides matching TRBD1. The CDR3 length is 15 residues. The V segment lost 4 bases and the J segment 7 bases; nucleotides outside the gene matches: 9. CDR1 and CDR2 from the germline V gene are SNHLY and FYNNEI. The CDR3 DNA is TGTGCCAGCAGTGCGACAGGGGAAGGAGACCAGCCCCAGCATTTT. It codes for CASSATGEGDQPQHF.

In this sample, this clonotype turned up a few times. The chain joins TRBV4-1 to TRBJ1-5; possible D gene TRBD1, 6 bases. CDR3 length equals 16 residues. Germline V gene sequence: CDR1 MGHRA, CDR2 YSYEKL. Trimming pared 1 base from V and 3 bases from J, leaving 13 bases between. The CDR3 DNA sequence: TGCGCCAGCAGCCAAGGTCTTCAGGGGATCAATCAGCCCCAGCATTTT. The encoded protein is CASSQGLQGINQPQHF.

This clonotype was picked up many times. The CDR3 protein is CSAIRGSGSPPDTQYF. DNA for the CDR3: TGCAGTGCCATTCGAGGGAGCGGGAGTCCCCCAGATACGCAGTATTTT. The V and J genes are TRBV20-1 and TRBJ2-3; 8 positions match TRBD2. Germline loops: CDR1 DFQATT, CDR2 SNEGSKA (reference sequence). The ends lost 6 bases at V and 4 bases at J; junction bases unmatched: 15. The CDR3 has 16 residues.

In this sample, this clonotype turned up many times. This sequence joins TRBV11-2 and TRBJ2-7; D might be TRBD2 (5 bases). The CDR3 sequence is 15 residues long. Germline V gene lookup returns CDR1 SGHAT and CDR2 FQNNGV. V shed 5 bases and J shed 6 bases, with 20 bases lying between them. The CDR3 coding sequence is TGTGCCAGCAGCCCCGGGCACGGCGGGCCTAGCGAGCAGTACTTC. Translation gives CASSPGHGGPSEQYF.

The genes are TRBV2 and TRBJ1-6; D may be TRBD1 (5 bases). This CDR3 spans 16 amino acids. The germline V gene encodes CDR1 SNHLY and CDR2 FYNNEI. Trimming took off 5 bases at V and 0 bases at J, with 11 bases between the two ends. The CDR3 nucleotides read TGTGCCAGCAGTCGACAGCCGAGCTCCTATAATTCACCCCTCCACTTT. Translating gives CASSRQPSSYNSPLHF.

The V call is TRBV28, the J call TRBJ2-3; 7 nucleotides match TRBD1. Trimming at V came to 6 bases and at J to 4 bases, leaving 10 bases not matched to a gene. Germline V CDR1 and CDR2: MDHEN, SYDVKM. This CDR3 contains 15 residues. CDR3 DNA: TGTGCCAGCAGACCTTCGACAGGGCAGGCAGATACGCAGTATTTT. Encoded protein: CASRPSTGQADTQYF.